This T cell receptor beta chain is from a study of blood T cell repertoires in COVID-19. The overall study: Italy, Spain and the United States were the sources of the convalescent and acute COVID-19 samples. The analysed material was cDNA or gDNA that came from T cells, B-cell-depleted T cells, or PBMCs.

The length of the CDR3 is 15 residues. V shed 1 base, J shed 4 bases, and the junction held 4 bases outside the gene matches. Germline values: CDR1 MGHRA, CDR2 YSYEKL. In the original workflow: Reference gene primer amplification in the assay estimated nucleated cell counts. Libraries were prepared by immunoSEQ multiplex PCR; TCRdb keeps only in-frame clonotypes and omits some of them. V and J calls and clone size are given by that table; D and trimming were obtained from the DNA. The sample lists 88,000 or so clones, approximately 86% occurring once. The clonotype comes from a man aged 55 to 70 with acute or convalescent COVID-19. V and J are TRBV4-1 and TRBJ2-5; 9 bases match TRBD1. The specimen sequenced was peripheral blood. CDR3 protein: CASSQVGTGRETQYF. Written as DNA, the CDR3 is TGCGCCAGCAGCCAAGTGGGGACAGGGAGAGAGACCCAGTACTTC.